The clone carrying this T cell receptor beta chain was detected once. Antigen unknown. This sample is part of a study of T cell responses to AZD1222 COVID-19 vaccine. Study results and caveats: CD4 TCRs associated with vaccination spanned spike, dominating at 160-218 and 743-854. Recipients of two AZD1222 doses showed rising Spike-specific TCR breadth and depth. Nearly half of spike-specific TCRs reportedly go after variant regions that carry no mutations.

Clones were read by immunoSEQ multiplex PCR, and TCRdb kept only the in-frame ones, dropping some. Among some 84,000 clones listed, approximately 83% were seen once. Second doses that came at about 4 or about 12 weeks were put together. The CDR3 is made up of 16 amino acids. Germline loops: CDR1 SGDLS, CDR2 YYNGEE. V was clipped by 0 bases and J by 0 bases, with 10 bases between them. The specimen was peripheral blood, collected 28 days after the second AZD1222 dose. The sequence came from an adult who received the AZD1222 COVID-19 vaccine. This rearrangement joins TRBV9 to TRBJ1-3; D remains unclear. The CDR3, as DNA: TGTGCCAGCAGCGTAGACGACACCTACTCTGGAAACACCATATATTTT. Translating it yields CASSVDDTYSGNTIYF.